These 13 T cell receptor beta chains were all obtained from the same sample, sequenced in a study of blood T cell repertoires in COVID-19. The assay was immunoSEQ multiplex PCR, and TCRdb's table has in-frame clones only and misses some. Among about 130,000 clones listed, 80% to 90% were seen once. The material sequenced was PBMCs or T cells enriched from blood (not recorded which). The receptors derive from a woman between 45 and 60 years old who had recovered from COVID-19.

DNA for the CDR3: TGTGCCAGCAGTCGTGACAGGAACTATGGCTACACCTTC. It translates to CASSRDRNYGYTF. This chain uses TRBV6-4 with TRBJ1-2, with TRBD1 as a possible D gene (6 bases). Germline values: CDR1 MRHNA, CDR2 SNTAGT. Trimming stripped 5 bases from V and 2 bases from J, with 9 bases between. This CDR3 is built from 13 residues.

In DNA form, the CDR3 reads TGTGCCAGCAGTGGTAGCGGGGAAATCAATGAGCAGTTCTTC. Translated, it gives CASSGSGEINEQFF. The rearrangement uses TRBV6-2 or TRBV6-3 and TRBJ2-1; 8 bases agree with TRBD2. Germline CDR1 and CDR2: MNHEY and SVGEGT. The CDR3 runs to 14 residues. V lost 5 bases to trimming and J lost 6 bases; unmatched junction nucleotides: 6.

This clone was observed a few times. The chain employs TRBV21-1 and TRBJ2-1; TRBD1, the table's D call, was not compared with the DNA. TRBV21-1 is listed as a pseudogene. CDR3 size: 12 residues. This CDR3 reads CASSRQGHEQFF. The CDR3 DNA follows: TGTGCCAGCAGCCGACAGGGTCATGAGCAGTTCTTC.

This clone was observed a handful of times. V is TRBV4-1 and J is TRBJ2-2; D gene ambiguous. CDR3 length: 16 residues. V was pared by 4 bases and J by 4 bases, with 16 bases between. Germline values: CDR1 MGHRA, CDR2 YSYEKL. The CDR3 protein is CASSRTWASPTGELFF. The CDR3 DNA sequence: TGCGCCAGCAGCCGAACATGGGCCAGTCCCACCGGGGAGCTGTTTTTT.

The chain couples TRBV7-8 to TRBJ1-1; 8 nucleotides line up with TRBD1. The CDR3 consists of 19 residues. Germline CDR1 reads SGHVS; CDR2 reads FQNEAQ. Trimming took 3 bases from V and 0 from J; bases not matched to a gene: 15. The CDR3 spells CASSLVSGGGRLMNTEAFF. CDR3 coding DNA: TGTGCCAGCAGCTTGGTTTCAGGGGGCGGGCGCTTAATGAACACTGAAGCTTTCTTT.

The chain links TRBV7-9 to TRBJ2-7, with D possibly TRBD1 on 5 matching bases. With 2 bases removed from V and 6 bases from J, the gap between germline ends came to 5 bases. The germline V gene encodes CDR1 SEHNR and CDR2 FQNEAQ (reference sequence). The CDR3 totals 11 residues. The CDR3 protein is CASSLQGEQYF. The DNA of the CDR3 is TGTGCCAGCAGCTTACAGGGCGAGCAGTACTTC.

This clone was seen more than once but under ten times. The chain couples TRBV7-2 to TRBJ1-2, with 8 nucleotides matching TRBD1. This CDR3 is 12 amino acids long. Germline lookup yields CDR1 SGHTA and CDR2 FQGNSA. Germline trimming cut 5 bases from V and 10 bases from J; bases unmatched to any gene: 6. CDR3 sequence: CASSPRQGTYTF. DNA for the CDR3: TGTGCCAGCAGCCCAAGACAGGGGACCTACACCTTC.

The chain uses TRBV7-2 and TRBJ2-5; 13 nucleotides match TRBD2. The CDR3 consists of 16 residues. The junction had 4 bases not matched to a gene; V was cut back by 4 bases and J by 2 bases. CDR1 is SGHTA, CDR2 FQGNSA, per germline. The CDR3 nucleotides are TGTGCCAGCAGCTCATCGACTAGCGGGGGGCAAGAGACCCAGTACTTC. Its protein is CASSSSTSGGQETQYF.

The CDR3 bases are TGTGCCAGCAGTCCCGGGCTAGCCGGCCTCGAGCAGTACTTC. Its protein is CASSPGLAGLEQYF. The genes are TRBV27 and TRBJ2-7; the D gene is possibly TRBD2 (5 bases). The CDR3 length is 14 residues. The germline V and J ends were trimmed by 5 bases and 6 bases, with 17 bases remaining between them. Per the germline V gene, CDR1 is MNHEY and CDR2 is SMNVEV (reference sequence).

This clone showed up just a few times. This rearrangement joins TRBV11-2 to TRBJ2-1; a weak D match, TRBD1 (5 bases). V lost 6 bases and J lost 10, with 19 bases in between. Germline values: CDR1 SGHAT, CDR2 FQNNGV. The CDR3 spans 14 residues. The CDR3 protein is CASRPLNRSPEQFF. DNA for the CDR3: TGTGCCAGCAGACCCCTCAACAGGTCCCCAGAGCAGTTCTTC.

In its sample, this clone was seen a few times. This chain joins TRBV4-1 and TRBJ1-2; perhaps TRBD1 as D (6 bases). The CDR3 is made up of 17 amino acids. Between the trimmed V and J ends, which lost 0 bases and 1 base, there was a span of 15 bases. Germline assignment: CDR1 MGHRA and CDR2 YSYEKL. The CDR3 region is CASSQDLGAVSNYGYTF. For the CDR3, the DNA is TGCGCCAGCAGCCAAGATTTGGGGGCAGTAAGTAACTATGGCTACACCTTC.

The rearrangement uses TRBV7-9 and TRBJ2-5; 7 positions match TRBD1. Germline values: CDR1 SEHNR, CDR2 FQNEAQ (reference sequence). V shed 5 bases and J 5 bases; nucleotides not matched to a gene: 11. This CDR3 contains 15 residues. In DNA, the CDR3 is TGTGCCAGCAGCCCAGGAGACAGGGATGCGGAGACCCAGTACTTC. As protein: CASSPGDRDAETQYF.

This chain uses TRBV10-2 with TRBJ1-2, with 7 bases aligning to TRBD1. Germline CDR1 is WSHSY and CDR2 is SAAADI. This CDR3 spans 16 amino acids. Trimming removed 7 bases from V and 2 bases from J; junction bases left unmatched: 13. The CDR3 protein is CASTPTTGTVNYGYTF. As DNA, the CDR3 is TGCGCCAGCACCCCCACCACCGGGACAGTCAACTATGGCTACACCTTC.